These 25 T cell receptor beta chains were sequenced from one sample in a study of monozygotic twins with inflammatory bowel disease. TCRdb re-called the 5' RACE reads and gives one entry per CDR3 protein, without DNA. Its table lists a few hundred thousand distinct CDR3 sequences. Source material: blood. The source is a human donor with ulcerative colitis or Crohn's disease, or a healthy co-twin of an affected twin (not recorded which).

V and J are TRBV19 and TRBJ2-2; the D call of TRBD1 rests on TCRdb alone, since no DNA is present to check it. Germline loops: CDR1 LNHDA, CDR2 SQIVND (reference sequence). CDR3 length: 15 residues. The CDR3 loop reads CASHPGTGNTVELFF.

The CDR3 loop is CATSRDYSGRAGGELFF. The chain couples TRBV15 to TRBJ2-2; absent DNA, TCRdb's TRBD2 call cannot be checked. In germline, CDR1 is LNHNV, CDR2 YYDKDF (reference sequence). The CDR3 sequence is 17 residues long.

The chain joins TRBV20-1 to TRBJ2-7; the TCRdb call, TRBD2, lacks DNA for checking. In germline, CDR1 is DFQATT, CDR2 SNEGSKA (reference sequence). The CDR3 length is 14 residues. The CDR3 sequence: CSARWLAGGYEQYF.

This rearrangement joins TRBV7-9 to TRBJ2-5; as DNA is missing, the TRBD1 call by TCRdb cannot be tested. The CDR3 has 14 residues. CDR1 is SEHNR and CDR2 is FQNEAQ in the germline V gene (reference sequence). The CDR3 loop reads CASSRPGQRETQYF.

This rearrangement joins TRBV12-3 or TRBV12-4 to TRBJ2-2; without DNA, the TCRdb call of TRBD2 cannot be checked. The CDR3 sequence is 16 residues long. CDR3 protein: CASSGSGQMNTGELFF.

The chain couples TRBV20-1 to TRBJ1-5; without DNA, the TCRdb call of TRBD1 cannot be checked. The CDR3 spans 15 residues. CDR1 is DFQATT and CDR2 is SNEGSKA in the germline V gene (reference sequence). The CDR3 spells CSARVRGKPNQPQHF.

This chain uses TRBV10-3 with TRBJ2-7; TCRdb outputs TRBD1, but without DNA this stays unchecked. Germline CDR1 is ENHRY and CDR2 is SYGVKD. The CDR3 contains 16 residues. The CDR3 reads CAISPSWGGDYGEQYF.

The chain combines TRBV12-3 or TRBV12-4 with TRBJ1-4. The CDR3 length is 15 residues. CDR3 sequence: CASRDGPGANEKLFF.

This chain joins TRBV28 and TRBJ2-3; TCRdb gives TRBD1 as the D gene, but with no DNA this cannot be confirmed. Germline CDR1 MDHEN, CDR2 SYDVKM. The CDR3 is made up of 13 amino acids. CDR3: CASEDRDSDTQYF.

The J gene is TRBJ1-4, the V gene TRBV4-1; TCRdb proposes TRBD1, but this gene call is untestable without DNA. CDR3 length: 14 residues. CDR1 and CDR2 from the germline V gene are MGHRA and YSYEKL. The CDR3 is CASSQEGTAEKLFF.

CDR3 sequence: CSAIRSNYGYTF. This chain joins TRBV20-1 and TRBJ1-2. The length of the CDR3 is 12 residues. Germline lookup yields CDR1 DFQATT and CDR2 SNEGSKA (reference sequence).

The V gene is TRBV7-3, the J gene TRBJ2-7; checking the TCRdb D call of TRBD1 is not possible without DNA. The CDR3 sequence is 17 residues long. The V gene's germline CDR1 is SGHTA and CDR2 FQGTGA. The CDR3 protein is CASSSQAAGTGYSEQYF.

This chain joins TRBV11-3 and TRBJ2-3; TCRdb's D call, TRBD2, is unchecked because there is no DNA. This CDR3 is built from 14 residues. Per germline, CDR1 SGHNT and CDR2 YENEEA. This CDR3 is CSSSRFRAPDTQYF.

The chain carries TRBV20-1 and TRBJ2-3; TCRdb returns TRBD2, unconfirmable since there is no DNA. This CDR3 has 15 amino acids. CDR1 DFQATT and CDR2 SNEGSKA come from the germline V gene (reference sequence). CDR3 protein: CSARGSGGAVDTQYF.

This chain uses TRBV25-1 with TRBJ2-3; as DNA is missing, the TRBD1 call by TCRdb cannot be tested. This CDR3 has 14 amino acids. Per the germline V gene, CDR1 is MGHDK and CDR2 is SYGVNS. CDR3 amino acids: CASSVGADTDTQYF.

This chain joins TRBV30 and TRBJ1-2; the TCRdb D gene call, TRBD1, has no DNA to confirm it. Germline lookup yields CDR1 GTSNPN and CDR2 SVGIG (reference sequence). There are 12 residues in the CDR3. The CDR3 loop is CAWSTGGYGYTF.

This chain connects TRBV5-1 to TRBJ2-3; the TCRdb call, TRBD2, lacks DNA for checking. Looked up from germline, CDR1 is SGHRS and CDR2 is YFSETQ. The CDR3 extends over 16 amino acids. The CDR3 sequence: CASSSQGAGVADTQYF. Using reference TRBV5-1 and TRBJ2-3 for the parts outside the CDR3, the full variable domain is KAGVTQTPRYLIKTRGQQVTLSCSPISGHRSVSWYQQTPGQGLQFLFEYFSETQRNKGNFPGRFSGRQFSNSRSEMNVSTLELGDSALYLCASSSQGAGVADTQYFGPGTRLTVL.

CDR3 protein: CASSQDPTLNTDTQYF. This chain connects TRBV3-1 to TRBJ2-3; the D call from TCRdb, TRBD1, cannot be confirmed without DNA. CDR1 and CDR2 from the germline V gene are LGHDT and YNNKEL (reference sequence). The CDR3 has 16 amino acids.

The V and J genes are TRBV6-6 and TRBJ2-7. Germline CDR1 MNHNY, CDR2 SVGAGI (reference sequence). The CDR3 covers 13 residues. CDR3 region: CASSKQDSYEQYF.

This chain uses TRBV7-6 with TRBJ2-7; without DNA, the TCRdb call of TRBD1 cannot be checked. The CDR3 is 15 amino acids. Germline V gives CDR1 SGHVS, CDR2 FNYEAQ. CDR3 residues: CASSPLGGQGYEQYF.

The V and J genes are TRBV18 and TRBJ1-5. CDR1 and CDR2 from the germline V gene are KGHSH and LQKENI. The CDR3 sequence is 16 residues long. This CDR3 is CASSPSDSHSNQPQHF.

This rearrangement joins TRBV5-6 to TRBJ1-1; the TRBD1 assignment by TCRdb is unverifiable without DNA. Germline lookup yields CDR1 SGHDT and CDR2 YYEEEE. This CDR3 has 15 amino acids. CDR3 amino acids: CASSSSGDIGTEAFF.

CDR3 sequence: CASSPLQGTYTEAFF. The gene calls are TRBV5-1 and TRBJ1-1; TCRdb's D call of TRBD1 is untestable without DNA. Germline values: CDR1 SGHRS, CDR2 YFSETQ. The CDR3 is 15 residues long.

The chain couples TRBV12-3 or TRBV12-4 to TRBJ1-1. The CDR3 spans 13 residues. CDR3 sequence: CASQTLQRTEAFF.

The J gene is TRBJ2-3, the V gene TRBV20-1; TCRdb's assignment of TRBD1 cannot be checked, as there is no DNA. Looked up from germline, CDR1 is DFQATT and CDR2 is SNEGSKA (reference sequence). CDR3 size: 12 residues. The CDR3 spells CSASGHTDTQYF.